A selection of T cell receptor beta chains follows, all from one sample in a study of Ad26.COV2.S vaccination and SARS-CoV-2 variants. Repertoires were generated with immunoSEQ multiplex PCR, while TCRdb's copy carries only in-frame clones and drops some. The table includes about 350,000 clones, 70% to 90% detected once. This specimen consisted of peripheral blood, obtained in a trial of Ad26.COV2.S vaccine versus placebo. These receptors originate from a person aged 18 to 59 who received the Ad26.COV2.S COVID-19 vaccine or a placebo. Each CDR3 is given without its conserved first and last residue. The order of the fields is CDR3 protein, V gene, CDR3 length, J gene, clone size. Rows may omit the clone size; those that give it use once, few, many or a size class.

ASSGWGEGQPQH TRBV2 12 TRBJ1-5 once
ASSIGQGFDNSPLH TRBV19 14 TRBJ1-6 once
SVEMGDRNTYEQY TRBV29-1 13 TRBJ2-7 -
ASSQEGQGFHGYT TRBV4-3 13 TRBJ1-2 -
ASSWDGAGGTEAF TRBV5-1 13 TRBJ1-1 -
ASSSPALGVPIY TRBV4-2 12 TRBJ1-3 -
ASSTAQGRQDYGYT TRBV19 14 TRBJ1-2 -
ASRAAVNTEAF TRBV5-6 11 TRBJ1-1 -
ASSSDRGYGYT TRBV11-2 11 TRBJ1-2 -
AISEFTSGNPPDTQY TRBV10-3 15 TRBJ2-3 -
ASSLSRKNSPLH TRBV28 12 TRBJ1-6 -
AGGEGDRYGYT TRBV28 11 TRBJ1-2 once
ASTQGVLQETQY TRBV27 12 TRBJ2-5 -
AWSVPGISYNSPLH TRBV30 14 TRBJ1-6 few
AISETEGHEQF TRBV10-3 11 TRBJ2-1 -
ASLRPGQMSYEQY TRBV28 13 TRBJ2-7 once
ASSQGTSREETQY TRBV14 13 TRBJ2-5 -
ASSFAGELF TRBV27 9 TRBJ2-2 -
ASTGGGFRNQPQH TRBV2 13 TRBJ1-5 once
ASSRAGTLGTGNTIY TRBV7-2 15 TRBJ1-3 -
ASSHPGLNSYEQY TRBV5-1 13 TRBJ2-7 -
SVGEAQGYGYT TRBV29-1 11 TRBJ1-2 -
ASSRSGRGLQETQY TRBV9 14 TRBJ2-5 -
ASSLGQTGELF TRBV7-9 11 TRBJ2-2 -
ASSPMWGRGDEYEQY TRBV18 15 TRBJ2-7 -
ASSLGTGYEKLF TRBV5-4 12 TRBJ1-4 -
ASSAGTGLRTDTQY TRBV5-1 14 TRBJ2-3 -
ASSENSIGREQY TRBV2 12 TRBJ2-7 -
ASSVRMGETQY TRBV6-4 11 TRBJ2-5 -
ASSLGQMNTEAF TRBV18 12 TRBJ1-1 -
ASSVAGGRGDTQY TRBV9 13 TRBJ2-3 -
ASSFGGASYNEQF TRBV5-1 13 TRBJ2-1 once
ASSFSRGSTGANVLT TRBV28 15 TRBJ2-6 -
ASSEGGHTGELF TRBV3-1/TRBV3-2 12 TRBJ2-2 once
ASSAELGNEQF TRBV9 11 TRBJ2-1 -
ASSQDRTVYNSPLH TRBV4-3 14 TRBJ1-6 -
ASSSPRDGHNEQF TRBV28 13 TRBJ2-1 -
ASSLETGNTEAF TRBV7-9 12 TRBJ1-1 -
ASSYLAGGDNEQF TRBV6-5 13 TRBJ2-1 -
ASSLATPGYEQF TRBV5-8 12 TRBJ2-1 -
ASSLAYGGAPGELF TRBV11-2 14 TRBJ2-2 -
ASRGSGELF TRBV5-1 9 TRBJ2-2 -
ASSPGHLSSGNTIY TRBV3-1/TRBV3-2 14 TRBJ1-3 -
ASSQGTVYGYT TRBV3-1/TRBV3-2 11 TRBJ1-2 -
ASSSDRGLYNEQF TRBV4-3 13 TRBJ2-1 -